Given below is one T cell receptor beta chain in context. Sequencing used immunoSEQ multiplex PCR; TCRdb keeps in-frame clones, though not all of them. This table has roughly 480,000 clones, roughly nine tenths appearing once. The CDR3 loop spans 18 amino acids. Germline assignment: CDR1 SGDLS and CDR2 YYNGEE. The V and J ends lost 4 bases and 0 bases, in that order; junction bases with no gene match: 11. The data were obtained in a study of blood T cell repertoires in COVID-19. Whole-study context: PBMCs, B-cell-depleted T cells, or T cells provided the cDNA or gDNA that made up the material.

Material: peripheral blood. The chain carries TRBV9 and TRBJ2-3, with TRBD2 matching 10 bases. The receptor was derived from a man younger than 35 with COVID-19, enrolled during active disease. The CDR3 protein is CASSPQISGGPSTDTQYF. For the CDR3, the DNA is TGTGCCAGCAGCCCCCAAATTAGCGGGGGGCCTAGCACAGATACGCAGTATTTT. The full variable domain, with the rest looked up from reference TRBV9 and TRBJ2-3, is DSGVTQTPKHLITATGQRVTLRCSPRSGDLSVYWYQQSLDQGLQFLIQYYNGEERAKGNILERFSAQQFPDLHSELNLSSLELGDSALYFCASSPQISGGPSTDTQYFGPGTRLTVL.